A single sample gave rise to the 13 T cell receptor beta chains below, sequenced in a study of T cell responses to AZD1222 COVID-19 vaccine. This table comes from immunoSEQ multiplex PCR, and its TCRdb copy is limited to in-frame clones, with some not included. The sample holds approximately 100,000 clones; over 75% are singletons and the top ten take roughly a sixth. The specimen was peripheral blood, collected on day 0 of AZD1222 vaccination. The source is an adult in good health.

The rearrangement joins TRBV19 to TRBJ2-1, with TRBD2 identical over 12 bases. There are 14 residues in the CDR3. J was trimmed by 4 bases and V by 8 bases; bases with no gene match: 3. Germline V gene data show CDR1 as LNHDA and CDR2 as SQIVND (reference sequence). The CDR3 nucleotides read TGTGCCAGTGAGGGACTAGCGGGTTACAATGAGCAGTTCTTC. The encoded protein is CASEGLAGYNEQFF.

This chain joins TRBV2 and TRBJ1-1; possibly TRBD1 for D (6 bases). The CDR3 has 12 amino acids. Trimming pared 6 bases from V and 11 bases from J, leaving 16 bases between. In germline, CDR1 is SNHLY, CDR2 FYNNEI. The CDR3 protein is CASSNDRNRAFF. CDR3 coding DNA: TGTGCCAGCAGCAATGACAGGAATAGGGCTTTCTTT.

V usage is TRBV13 and J usage is TRBJ1-4, with 9 bases matching TRBD1. From germline, CDR1 is PRHDT and CDR2 FYEKMQ (reference sequence). The CDR3 runs to 15 residues. V lost 5 bases and J lost 8; bases outside the gene matches: 9. The CDR3 sequence is CASSIRTGEKEKLFF. The DNA of the CDR3 is TGTGCCAGCAGCATTAGGACAGGGGAGAAGGAAAAACTGTTTTTT.

The V and J genes are TRBV30 and TRBJ1-6; TRBD1 matches at 7 bases. V shed 3 bases, J shed 5 bases, and the junction held 7 bases outside the gene matches. The CDR3 is 15 amino acids. In germline, CDR1 is GTSNPN, CDR2 SVGIG (reference sequence). CDR3 sequence: CAWRKDRINNSPLHF. The DNA of the CDR3 is TGTGCCTGGAGGAAGGACAGGATCAATAATTCACCCCTCCACTTT. The whole variable domain, filled in from reference TRBV30 and TRBJ1-6, reads SQTIHQWPATLVQPVGSPLSLECTVEGTSNPNLYWYRQAAGRGLQLLFYSVGIGQISSEVPQNLSASRPQDRQFILSSKKLLLSDSGFYLCAWRKDRINNSPLHFGNGTRLTVT.

This clone showed up just a few times. The chain is built from TRBV5-4 and TRBJ2-2; 12 bases fit TRBD1. The V gene end was trimmed by 0 bases and the J gene end by 7 bases; junction bases not matched to a gene: 7. The germline CDR1 and CDR2 sequences are SGHNT and YYREEE (reference sequence). The CDR3 consists of 17 residues. CDR3 DNA: TGTGCCAGCAGCTTGGCCGGGACAGGGGGCTGGGTCGGGGAGCTGTTTTTT. This translates into CASSLAGTGGWVGELFF.

The chain is built from TRBV29-1 and TRBJ2-3; possibly TRBD1 or TRBD2 for D (5 bases each). The V gene lost 6 bases and the J gene lost 0 bases, with 13 bases spanning the gap. The germline CDR1 and CDR2 sequences are SQVTM and ANQGSEA. CDR3 length: 14 residues. CDR3 protein: CSVKIRDSTDTQYF. The CDR3 DNA follows: TGCAGCGTAAAAATCCGGGACAGCACAGATACGCAGTATTTT.

V is TRBV12-5 and J is TRBJ2-7; 9 nucleotides match TRBD1. CDR3 length equals 16 residues. Trimming took 7 bases from V and 3 from J; bases not matched to a gene: 13. Germline CDR1 reads LGHNT; CDR2 reads FRNRAP. The CDR3 protein is CASALAVGTGNYEQYF. Written as DNA, the CDR3 is TGTGCTAGTGCCCTTGCCGTAGGGACAGGGAACTACGAGCAGTACTTC. Together with reference TRBV12-5 and TRBJ2-7, the CDR3 gives the full variable domain: DARVTQTPRHKVTEMGQEVTMRCQPILGHNTVFWYRQTMMQGLELLAYFRNRAPLDDSGMPKDRFSAEMPDATLATLKIQPSEPRDSAVYFCASALAVGTGNYEQYFGPGTRLTVT.

This clone has just one count. The chain combines TRBV11-2 with TRBJ2-7, with 7 bases aligning to TRBD2. Looked up from germline, CDR1 is SGHAT and CDR2 is FQNNGV. This CDR3 has 15 amino acids. Trimming at V came to 0 bases and at J to 6 bases, leaving 8 bases not matched to a gene. For the CDR3, the DNA is TGTGCCAGCAGCTTAGATCCGACTAGCTGGGCCGAGCAGTACTTC. This gives the protein CASSLDPTSWAEQYF.

This clone was seen a few times. The chain employs TRBV5-4 and TRBJ1-6, with TRBD1 as a possible D gene (5 bases). Germline CDR1 SGHNT, CDR2 YYREEE (reference sequence). The CDR3 has 14 amino acids. V lost 2 bases, J lost 5 bases, and 8 bases lay in between. CDR3 amino acids: CASSLDSDNSPLHF. The CDR3 DNA follows: TGTGCCAGCAGCTTAGACAGCGATAATTCACCCCTCCACTTT.

A single count supports this clone. The chain has TRBV27 and TRBJ1-2; D call uncertain. V was shortened by 10 bases and J by 0 bases, with 15 bases between the two germline ends. CDR3 length: 14 amino acids. Germline loops: CDR1 MNHEY, CDR2 SMNVEV (reference sequence). This chain's CDR3 is CATKATDANYGYTF. As DNA, the CDR3 is TGTGCCACCAAGGCCACTGATGCTAACTATGGCTACACCTTC.

The genes are TRBV7-3 and TRBJ2-3, with D perhaps assigned TRBD1 or TRBD2 (6 bases each). Trimming removed 3 bases at V and 6 bases at J, with 16 bases between. From germline, CDR1 is SGHTA and CDR2 FQGTGA. The length of the CDR3 is 15 residues. The CDR3 nucleotides are TGTGCCAGCAGCTTTGGGGGGCAACTAGAGGATACGCAGTATTTT. Residues: CASSFGGQLEDTQYF.

The chain has TRBV6-4 and TRBJ1-1; D ambiguous. CDR3 length: 13 amino acids. The V end was cut by 6 bases, the J end by 5 bases, with 13 bases between. Germline V gene data show CDR1 as MRHNA and CDR2 as SNTAGT. CDR3 residues: CASREGVGTEAFF. In DNA, the CDR3 is TGTGCCAGCAGGGAAGGTGTGGGGACTGAAGCTTTCTTT.

V usage is TRBV7-3 and J usage is TRBJ2-5; the match to TRBD1 covers 9 bases. The CDR3 runs 13 residues. J was trimmed by 5 bases and V by 8 bases; bases with no gene match: 6. Germline CDR1 and CDR2: SGHTA and FQGTGA. The CDR3: CASGPTGGETQYF. As DNA, the CDR3 is TGTGCCAGCGGTCCTACAGGGGGCGAGACCCAGTACTTC.